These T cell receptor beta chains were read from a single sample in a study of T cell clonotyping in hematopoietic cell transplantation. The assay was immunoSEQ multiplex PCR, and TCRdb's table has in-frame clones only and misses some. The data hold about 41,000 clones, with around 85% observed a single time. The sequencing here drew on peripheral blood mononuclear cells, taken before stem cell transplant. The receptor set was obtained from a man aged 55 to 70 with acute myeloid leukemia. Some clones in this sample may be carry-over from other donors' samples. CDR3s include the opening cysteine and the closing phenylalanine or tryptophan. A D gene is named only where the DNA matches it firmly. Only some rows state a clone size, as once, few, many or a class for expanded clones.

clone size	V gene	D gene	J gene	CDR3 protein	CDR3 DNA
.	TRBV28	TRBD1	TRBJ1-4	CASSPRDREDNLFF	TGTGCCAGCAGTCCTAGGGACAGAGAAGACAACCTGTTTTTT
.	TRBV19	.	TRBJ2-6	CASRLGGGVSGANVLTF	TGTGCCAGTAGGTTGGGTGGAGGGGTCTCTGGGGCCAACGTCCTGACTTTC
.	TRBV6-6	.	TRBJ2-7	CASSYAVSYEQYF	TGTGCCAGCAGTTACGCCGTCTCCTACGAGCAGTACTTC
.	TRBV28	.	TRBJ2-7	CASRGTNYEQYF	TGTGCCAGCAGGGGGACAAACTACGAGCAGTACTTC
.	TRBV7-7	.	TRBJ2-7	CASSLEDLGEQYF	TGTGCCAGCAGCTTAGAGGACCTGGGGGAGCAGTACTTC
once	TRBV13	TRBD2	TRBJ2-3	CASSLTAGGRADTQYF	TGTGCCAGCAGCTTAACAGCGGGGGGGCGCGCAGATACGCAGTATTTT
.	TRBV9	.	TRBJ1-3	CASSVTSGGHPRSGNTIYF	TGTGCCAGCAGCGTAACGTCGGGGGGACACCCTCGTTCTGGAAACACCATATATTTT
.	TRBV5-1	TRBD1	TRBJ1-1	CASSLDQGANTEAFF	TGCGCCAGCAGCTTGGATCAGGGGGCGAACACTGAAGCTTTCTTT
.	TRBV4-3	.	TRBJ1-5	CASSQDRYRHDRQPQHF	TGCGCCAGCAGCCAAGATCGCTACAGACATGACCGTCAGCCCCAGCATTTT
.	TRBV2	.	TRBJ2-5	CASKGLNGEETQYF	TGTGCCTCCAAGGGGTTAAACGGGGAAGAGACCCAGTACTTC
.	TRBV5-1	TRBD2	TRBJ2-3	CASSFGGDSSTDTQYF	TGCGCCAGCAGCTTTGGGGGGGACTCTAGCACAGATACGCAGTATTTT
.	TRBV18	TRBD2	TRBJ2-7	CASSPPGLAGYSYEQYF	TGTGCCAGCTCACCACCGGGACTAGCGGGGTACTCCTACGAGCAGTACTTC
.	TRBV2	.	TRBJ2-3	CASRAGWLDTQYF	TGTGCCAGCAGGGCCGGGTGGCTGGATACGCAGTATTTT
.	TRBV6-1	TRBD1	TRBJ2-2	CAYRDRGQDTGELFF	TGTGCTTACCGGGACAGGGGGCAGGACACCGGGGAGCTGTTTTTT
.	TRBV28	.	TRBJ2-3	CASSFGGGTDTQYF	TGTGCCAGCAGTTTTGGCGGGGGCACAGATACGCAGTATTTT
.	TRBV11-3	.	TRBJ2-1	CASSLRTRGHEQFF	TGTGCCAGCAGCTTAAGAACCCGGGGACATGAGCAGTTCTTC
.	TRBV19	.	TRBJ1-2	CASSIEGVGNYGYTF	TGTGCCAGTAGTATAGAGGGGGTTGGTAACTATGGCTACACCTTC
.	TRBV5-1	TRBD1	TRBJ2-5	CASSLGTGSKGETQYF	TGCGCCAGCAGCTTGGGGACAGGGAGTAAAGGGGAGACCCAGTACTTC
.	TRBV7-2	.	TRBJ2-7	CASTQRALLSYEQYF	TGTGCCAGCACCCAAAGGGCTCTACTGTCCTACGAGCAGTACTTC
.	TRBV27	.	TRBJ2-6	CASSRDWSGANVLTF	TGTGCCAGCAGCCGCGACTGGTCTGGGGCCAACGTCCTGACTTTC
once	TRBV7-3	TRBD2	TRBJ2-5	CASSRLAGEQETQYF	TGTGCCAGCAGCAGACTAGCGGGGGAACAAGAGACCCAGTACTTC
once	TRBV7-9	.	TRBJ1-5	CASSLDPGGNQPQHF	TGTGCCAGCAGCTTAGATCCTGGGGGCAATCAGCCCCAGCATTTT
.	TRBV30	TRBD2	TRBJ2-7	CAWREAGSAYRYF	TGTGCCTGGAGGGAAGCGGGATCGGCTTATAGGTACTTC
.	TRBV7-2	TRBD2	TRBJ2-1	CASSSKRGSSYNEQFF	TGTGCCAGCAGTTCAAAGCGGGGAAGCTCCTACAATGAGCAGTTCTTC
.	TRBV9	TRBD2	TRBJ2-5	CASSETGTSGGQKAQYF	TGTGCCAGCAGCGAGACGGGGACTAGCGGGGGCCAGAAGGCCCAGTACTTC
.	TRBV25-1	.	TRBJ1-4	CASKGLPGEKLFF	TGTGCCAGCAAGGGCCTGCCTGGTGAAAAACTGTTTTTT
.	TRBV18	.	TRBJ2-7	CASSPALAVSYEQYF	TGTGCCAGCTCACCCGCTTTAGCGGTGTCCTACGAGCAGTACTTC
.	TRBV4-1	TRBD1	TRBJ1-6	CASSQDGTGVSPLHF	TGCGCCAGCAGCCAAGACGGGACAGGGGTATCACCCCTCCACTTT
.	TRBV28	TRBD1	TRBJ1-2	CASSLIGTGNYGYTF	TGTGCCAGCAGCCTCATTGGGACAGGGAACTATGGCTACACCTTC
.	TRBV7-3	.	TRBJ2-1	CASSLGGIESGLDNEQFF	TGTGCCAGCAGCTTAGGGGGAATAGAGTCGGGGTTAGACAATGAGCAGTTCTTC
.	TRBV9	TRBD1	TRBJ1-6	CASSQGQGSSPLHF	TGTGCCAGCAGCCAAGGACAGGGTAGTTCACCCCTCCACTTT
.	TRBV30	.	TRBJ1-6	CAWSVGRVRVSPLHF	TGTGCCTGGAGTGTAGGAAGGGTCCGGGTTTCACCCCTCCACTTT
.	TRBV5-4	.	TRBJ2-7	CASSRGQGYSYEQYF	TGTGCCAGCAGCAGGGGACAAGGTTACTCCTACGAGCAGTACTTC
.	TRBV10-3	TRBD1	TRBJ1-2	CAISATGVGYTF	TGTGCCATCAGCGCGACAGGGGTTGGCTACACCTTC
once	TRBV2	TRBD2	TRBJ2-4	CASSVSGGGGSKNIQYF	TGTGCCAGCAGTGTGAGCGGGGGGGGAGGGTCCAAAAACATTCAGTACTTC